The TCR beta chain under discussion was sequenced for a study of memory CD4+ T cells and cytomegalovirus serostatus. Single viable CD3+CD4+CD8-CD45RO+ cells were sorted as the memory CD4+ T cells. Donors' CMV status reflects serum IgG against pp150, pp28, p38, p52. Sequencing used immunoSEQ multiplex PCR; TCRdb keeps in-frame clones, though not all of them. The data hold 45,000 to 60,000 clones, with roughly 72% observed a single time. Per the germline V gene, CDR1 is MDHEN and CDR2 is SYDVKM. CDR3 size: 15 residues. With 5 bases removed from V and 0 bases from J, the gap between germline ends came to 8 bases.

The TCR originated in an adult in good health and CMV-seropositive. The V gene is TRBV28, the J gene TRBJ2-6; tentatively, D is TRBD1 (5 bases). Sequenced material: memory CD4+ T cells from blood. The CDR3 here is CASSPTGSGANVLTF. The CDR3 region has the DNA TGTGCCAGCAGTCCCACAGGCTCTGGGGCCAACGTCCTGACTTTC.